The rows below give T cell receptor beta chains drawn from one sample of a study of tumor-infiltrating lymphocytes in oesophageal squamous cell carcinoma. TCRdb independently ran MiXCR on the PCR reads; one entry per CDR3 protein. Among about 10,000 distinct CDR3 sequences listed, approximately 64% were seen once. Sequencing input: esophageal tumor tissue. The receptor source for this set is a female donor with esophageal squamous cell carcinoma. CDR3s include the opening cysteine and the closing phenylalanine or tryptophan. The D gene is left open where the match is weak. The size field is filled for only some rows; it gives once, few, many or a size class.

D	size	V	J	CDR3	DNA
NA	few	TRBV7-8	TRBJ1-1	CASSPGPNTEAFF	TGTGCCAGCAGCCCGGGCCCCAACACTGAAGCTTTCTTT
TRBD1	NA	TRBV3-1	TRBJ1-1	CASSQDLAGGEAFF	TGTGCCAGCAGCCAAGACTTGGCAGGGGGCGAAGCTTTCTTT
NA	NA	TRBV27	TRBJ1-2	CASSTTSGEHYGYTF	TGTGCCAGCAGTACCACCTCGGGTGAGCACTATGGCTACACCTTC
NA	medium-sized	TRBV7-9	TRBJ2-5	CASSFLGPNSPLHF	TGTGCCAGCAGCTTTTTGGGGCCGAATTCACCCCTCCACTTC
TRBD1	many	TRBV19	TRBJ2-7	CASSSLEGQKYEQYF	TGTGCCAGTAGTAGCCTAGAGGGACAGAAATACGAGCAGTACTTC
NA	few	TRBV6-2/TRBV6-3	TRBJ2-7	CASSYGRAYEQYF	TGTGCCAGCAGTTACGGCAGGGCATACGAGCAGTACTTC
NA	NA	TRBV6-2/TRBV6-3	TRBJ2-6	CASSWTSGANVLTF	TGTGCCAGCAGTTGGACTTCGGGGGCCAACGTCCTGACTTTC
NA	NA	TRBV7-3	TRBJ2-7	CASSLDSERSYEQYF	TGTGCCAGCAGCTTAGACAGCGAGAGGTCCTACGAGCAGTACTTC
TRBD2	few	TRBV7-4	TRBJ2-1	CASRGTSGKGNSYNEQFF	TGTGCCAGCAGAGGGACTAGCGGGAAGGGGAACTCCTACAATGAGCAGTTCTTC
NA	NA	TRBV7-6	TRBJ2-3	CASSLEVSAGLGADTQYF	TGTGCCAGCAGCTTAGAGGTCTCGGCCGGCTTAGGCGCAGATACGCAGTATTTT
TRBD1	NA	TRBV10-1	TRBJ2-3	CASSETGQAATDTQYF	TGCGCCAGCAGTGAGACGGGACAGGCCGCCACAGATACGCAGTATTTT
TRBD1	NA	TRBV7-2	TRBJ2-3	CASSLGQGGTDTQYF	TGTGCCAGCAGCTTAGGACAGGGGGGCACAGATACGCAGTATTTT
TRBD1	NA	TRBV7-9	TRBJ1-2	CASSLGTGSGGDYGYTF	TGTGCCAGCAGCTTAGGGACAGGGTCCGGCGGAGACTATGGCTACACCTTC
NA	NA	TRBV7-6	TRBJ2-6	CASSSPPTRSRDPVLRF	NA
NA	medium-sized	TRBV6-1	TRBJ2-3	CASSGQPEITDTQYF	TGTGCCAGCAGTGGACAGCCTGAAATCACAGATACGCAGTATTTT
NA	once	TRBV7-6	TRBJ1-1	CASSSFRETEAFF	TGTGCCAGCAGCTCGTTCCGGGAAACTGAAGCTTTCTTT
NA	NA	TRBV7-3	TRBJ2-3	CASSLGGTQYF	TGTGCCAGCAGCTTGGGCGGTACGCAGTATTTT
TRBD1	many	TRBV28	TRBJ2-1	CATVGQGAAEQFF	TGTGCCACCGTGGGGCAGGGGGCAGCTGAGCAGTTCTTC
NA	once	TRBV7-8	TRBJ1-1	CASSGLGNTEAFF	TGTGCCAGCAGTGGCCTGGGGAACACTGAAGCTTTCTTT
TRBD2	NA	TRBV28	TRBJ2-7	CASSRIAGVGYEQYF	TGTGCCAGCAGCCGTATAGCGGGAGTGGGCTACGAGCAGTACTTC
NA	NA	TRBV7-8	TRBJ1-6	CASSPPGTTNSPLHF	TGTGCCAGCAGCCCCCCCGGGACCACAAATTCACCCCTCCACTTT
NA	medium-sized	TRBV5-4	TRBJ1-1	CASSSAKEGDTEAFF	TGTGCCAGCAGCTCGGCCAAGGAGGGGGACACTGAAGCTTTCTTT
NA	once	TRBV6-5	TRBJ2-5	CASMTGETQYF	TGTGCCAGCATGACAGGCGAGACCCAGTACTTC
NA	NA	TRBV2	TRBJ1-1	CATPQGENTEAFF	TGTGCCACCCCACAGGGAGAGAACACTGAAGCTTTCTTT
NA	many	TRBV2	TRBJ2-6	CASSNPGRANVLTF	TGTGCCAGCAGTAACCCCGGTAGGGCCAACGTCCTGACTTTC
TRBD2	NA	TRBV7-2	TRBJ2-1	CASSLQTSGGQFF	TGTGCCAGCAGCTTACAGACTAGCGGGGGGCAGTTCTTC
NA	NA	TRBV6-1	TRBJ2-1	CASSQGLQGGSYNEQFF	TGTGCCAGCAGTCAAGGGTTACAGGGCGGCTCCTACAATGAGCAGTTCTTC
NA	once	TRBV6-8	TRBJ2-5	CASFRGRGETQYF	TGTGCCAGCTTTAGAGGGAGAGGAGAGACCCAGTACTTC
NA	NA	TRBV7-4	TRBJ2-3	CASSLLRDTQYF	TGTGCCAGCAGCCTACTCCGAGATACGCAGTATTTT
NA	medium-sized	TRBV7-6	TRBJ2-1	CAAGDGPSEQFF	TGTGCCGCAGGGGATGGGCCTAGTGAGCAGTTCTTC
NA	many	TRBV6-1	TRBJ2-5	CASTGSGEQYF	TGTGCCAGTACAGGTTCGGGGGAGCAGTACTTC
NA	NA	TRBV6-1	TRBJ2-7	CASSALGYADEQYF	TGTGCCAGCTCGGCGCTGGGCTACGCCGACGAGCAGTACTTC
NA	once	TRBV6-6	TRBJ2-3	CASTERRSTDTQYF	TGTGCCAGCACCGAGAGGCGCAGCACAGATACGCAGTATTTT
TRBD2	NA	TRBV11-2	TRBJ2-2	CASSAGSGAGELFF	TGTGCCAGCAGCGCGGGTAGCGGGGCCGGGGAGCTGTTTTTT
NA	NA	TRBV7-9	TRBJ2-7	CASSLGFAGLASRGYEQYF	TGTGCCAGCAGCTTAGGTTTTGCCGGGTTAGCGTCAAGGGGGTACGAGCAGTACTTC
NA	once	TRBV24-1	TRBJ2-5	CATSAVGETQYF	TGTGCCACCAGTGCCGTGGGAGAGACCCAGTACTTC
TRBD2	NA	TRBV11-3	TRBJ2-1	CASSSGLGTYNEQFF	TGTGCCAGCAGCTCGGGACTAGGAACTTACAATGAGCAGTTCTTC
NA	few	TRBV7-2	TRBJ2-7	CASSLNIGAIYEQYF	TGTGCCAGCAGCTTAAATATCGGGGCCATTTACGAGCAGTACTTC
NA	NA	TRBV7-2	TRBJ1-1	CASSLFRGAEAFF	TGTGCCAGCAGCTTATTTCGGGGAGCTGAAGCTTTCTTT
NA	NA	TRBV7-6	TRBJ1-4	CASSLGVQRNEKLFF	TGTGCCAGCAGCTTAGGGGTACAGAGAAATGAAAAACTGTTTTTT
TRBD2	NA	TRBV2	TRBJ2-1	CASSTSGVNNEQFF	TGTGCCAGCTCGACTAGCGGGGTAAACAATGAGCAGTTCTTC